This T cell receptor (beta chain) was sequenced in a study of blood T cell repertoires in COVID-19 (dated by TCRdb to the early 2020s). Context from the whole study: Collaborator samples came from the United States, Italy and Spain and covered acute and convalescent phases of COVID-19. The prospective study material was composed of cDNA or gDNA derived from T cells, B-cell-depleted T cells, or PBMCs. Deeply sampled blood TCRbeta repertoires from subjects exposed to, actively infected with, or recovered from COVID-19 were included in the dataset. The repertoires were released in a freely available public database intended as a resource for research on the immune response to SARS-CoV-2. The samples were drawn from two sources: the first 160 participants of the ongoing ImmuneRACE study, and 950 to 1,500 subjects contributed by 6 global collaborators. The sample metadata nearly always contained a de-identified subject ID, COVID-19 status, age in years and sex. Where HLA class I and class II types were available, the types were taken from metadata supplied by the sample provider, not from assay-based typing. What the work shows at the level of the full study, not this receptor alone: How much clinical and demographic metadata was included differed by source and by participant, and the metadata was provided uncurated.

TCRbeta CDR3 regions were amplified from genomic DNA using the immunoSEQ Assay, a bias-controlled multiplex PCR. As for how the authors treated the data: The number of nucleated cells in each sample was estimated from the amplification of reference gene primers within the assay. To quantify the absolute abundance of each unique TCRbeta CDR3 rearrangement, sequence reads were collapsed and filtered. For each sample, productive Simpson clonality was calculated as the square root of Simpson's diversity index across productive rearrangements. The table was pulled from immuneACCESS by TCRdb, which kept in-frame rearrangements only. Such tables lose some clones; where checked, under half of the loss comes from unresolved V genes, and the rest has no known cause. V and J calls and clone size are copied from that table; D and trimming were computed from the DNA. Across this sample there are under 200,000 clones, with around nine tenths seen only once. The ten largest clones add up to 3% to 4.5% of the sample.

Comment on this clone: The target of this receptor is not known. No base quality information exists; no much larger clone differs at one position.

The CDR3 goes from the cysteine to the phenylalanine over 14 residues. The kept DNA is CDR3 alone, 42 bases in frame from the first base. From a lookup of the germline V gene, CDR1 and CDR2 are SGHDT and YYEEEE. V is pruned by 2 bases and J by 4 bases, leaving 5 bases of the junction without a gene match. Collaborating institutions collected whole blood in K2EDTA tubes following their own protocols. Collaborator samples were shipped for TCRbeta analysis as frozen whole blood, isolated PBMCs, or DNA extracted from either sample type. The sequencing sample was made of peripheral blood. This sequence was found in a man between 18 and 29 years old with active or convalescent COVID-19. The chain links TRBV5-6 with TRBJ2-5, and 7 bases in between align with TRBD2. The nucleotide sequence reads TGTGCCAGCAGCTTCGCTAGGGAGGGAGAGACCCAGTACTTC. This yields the protein CASSFAREGETQYF.